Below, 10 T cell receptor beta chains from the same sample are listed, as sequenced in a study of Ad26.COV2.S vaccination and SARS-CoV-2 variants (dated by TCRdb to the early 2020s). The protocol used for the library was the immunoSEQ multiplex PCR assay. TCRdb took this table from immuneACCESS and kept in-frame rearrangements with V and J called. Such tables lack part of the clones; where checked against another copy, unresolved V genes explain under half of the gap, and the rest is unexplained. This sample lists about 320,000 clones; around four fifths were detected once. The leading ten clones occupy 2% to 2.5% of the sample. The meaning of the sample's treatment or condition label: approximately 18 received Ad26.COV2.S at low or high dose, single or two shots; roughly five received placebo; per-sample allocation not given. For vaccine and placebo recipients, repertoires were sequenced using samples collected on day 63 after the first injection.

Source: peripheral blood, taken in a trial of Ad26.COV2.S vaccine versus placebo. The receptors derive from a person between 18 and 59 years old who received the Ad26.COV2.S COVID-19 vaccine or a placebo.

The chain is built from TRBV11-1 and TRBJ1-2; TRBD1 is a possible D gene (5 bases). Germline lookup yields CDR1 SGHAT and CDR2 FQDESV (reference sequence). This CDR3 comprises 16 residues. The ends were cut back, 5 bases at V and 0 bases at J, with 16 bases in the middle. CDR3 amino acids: CASSPRRGPANYGYTF. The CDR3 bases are TGTGCCAGCAGCCCGAGGCGGGGACCAGCTAACTATGGCTACACCTTC.

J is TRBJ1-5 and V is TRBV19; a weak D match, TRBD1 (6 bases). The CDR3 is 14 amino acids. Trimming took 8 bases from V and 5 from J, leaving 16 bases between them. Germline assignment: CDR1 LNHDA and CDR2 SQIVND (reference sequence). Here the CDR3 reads CASRPGQVYQPQHF. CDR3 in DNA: TGTGCCAGTCGACCGGGACAAGTCTATCAGCCCCAGCATTTT.

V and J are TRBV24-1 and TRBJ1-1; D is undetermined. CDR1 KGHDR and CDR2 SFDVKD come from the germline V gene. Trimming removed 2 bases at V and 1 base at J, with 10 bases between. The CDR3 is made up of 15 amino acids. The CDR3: CATSDSDVANTEAFF. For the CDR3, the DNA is TGTGCCACCAGTGATTCCGACGTCGCGAACACTGAAGCTTTCTTT.

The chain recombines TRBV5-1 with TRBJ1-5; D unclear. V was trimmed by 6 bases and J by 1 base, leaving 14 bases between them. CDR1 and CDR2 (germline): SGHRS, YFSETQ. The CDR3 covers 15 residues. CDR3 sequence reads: CASTRTLWSNQPQHF. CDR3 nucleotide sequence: TGCGCCAGCACCCGGACCCTGTGGAGCAATCAGCCCCAGCATTTT.

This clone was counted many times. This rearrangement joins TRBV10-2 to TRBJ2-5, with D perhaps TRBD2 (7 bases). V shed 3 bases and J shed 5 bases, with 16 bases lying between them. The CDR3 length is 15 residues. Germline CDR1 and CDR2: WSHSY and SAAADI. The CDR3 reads CASSESWGGPETQYF. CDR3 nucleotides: TGCGCCAGCAGTGAATCGTGGGGGGGCCCGGAGACCCAGTACTTC.

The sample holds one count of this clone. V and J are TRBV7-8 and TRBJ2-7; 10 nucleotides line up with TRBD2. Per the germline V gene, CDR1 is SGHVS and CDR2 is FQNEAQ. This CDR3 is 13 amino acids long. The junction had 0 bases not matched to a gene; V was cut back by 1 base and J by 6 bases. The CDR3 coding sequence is TGTGCCAGCAGCTTAGGGACTAGCGGCGAGCAGTACTTC. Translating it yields CASSLGTSGEQYF. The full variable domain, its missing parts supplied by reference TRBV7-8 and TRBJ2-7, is GAGVSQSPRYKVAKRGQDVALRCDPISGHVSLFWYQQALGQGPEFLTYFQNEAQLDKSGLPSDRFFAERPEGSVSTLKIQRTQQEDSAVYLCASSLGTSGEQYFGPGTRLTVT.

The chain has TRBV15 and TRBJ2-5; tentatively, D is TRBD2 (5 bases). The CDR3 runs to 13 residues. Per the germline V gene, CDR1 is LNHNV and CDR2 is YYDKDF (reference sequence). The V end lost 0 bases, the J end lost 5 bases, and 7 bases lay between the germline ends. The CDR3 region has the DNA TGTGCCACCAGCAGAGATCAGCGGGAGACCCAGTACTTC. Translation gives CATSRDQRETQYF.

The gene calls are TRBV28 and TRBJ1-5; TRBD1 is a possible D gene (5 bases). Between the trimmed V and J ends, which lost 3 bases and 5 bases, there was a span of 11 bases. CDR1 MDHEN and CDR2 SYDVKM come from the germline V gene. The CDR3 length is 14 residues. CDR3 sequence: CASSLLRGYQPQHF. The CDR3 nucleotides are TGTGCCAGCAGTTTGTTGAGGGGATATCAGCCCCAGCATTTT.

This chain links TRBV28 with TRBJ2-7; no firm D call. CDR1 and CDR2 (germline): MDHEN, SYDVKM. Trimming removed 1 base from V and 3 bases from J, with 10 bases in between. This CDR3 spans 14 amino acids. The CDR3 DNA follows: TGTGCCAGCAGTTTATTGAGTGGTCGCTACGAGCAGTACTTC. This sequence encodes CASSLLSGRYEQYF.

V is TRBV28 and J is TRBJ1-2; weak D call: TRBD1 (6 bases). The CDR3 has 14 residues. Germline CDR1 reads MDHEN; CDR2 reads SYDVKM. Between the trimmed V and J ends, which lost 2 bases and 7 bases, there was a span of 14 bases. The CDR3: CASSLQQGSSGYTF. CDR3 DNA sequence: TGTGCCAGCAGTTTACAACAGGGCTCTAGTGGCTACACCTTC.